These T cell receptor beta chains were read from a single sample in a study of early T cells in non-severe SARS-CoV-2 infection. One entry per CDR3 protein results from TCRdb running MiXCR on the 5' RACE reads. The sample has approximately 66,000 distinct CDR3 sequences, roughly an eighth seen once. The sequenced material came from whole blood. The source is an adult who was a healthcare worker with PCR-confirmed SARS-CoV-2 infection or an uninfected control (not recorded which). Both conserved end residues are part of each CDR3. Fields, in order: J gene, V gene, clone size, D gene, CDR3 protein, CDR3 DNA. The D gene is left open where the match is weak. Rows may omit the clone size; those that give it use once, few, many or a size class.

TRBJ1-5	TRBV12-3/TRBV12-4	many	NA	CASSPKGVGNRPQHF	TGTGCCAGCAGTCCTAAGGGTGTTGGGAATCGGCCCCAGCATTTT
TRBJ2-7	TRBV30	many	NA	CAWSSGSSYEQYF	TGTGCCTGGAGTAGTGGCAGTTCCTACGAGCAGTACTTC
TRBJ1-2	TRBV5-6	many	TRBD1	CASSSRGSNYGYTF	TGTGCCAGCAGCAGCAGGGGGAGTAACTATGGCTACACCTTC
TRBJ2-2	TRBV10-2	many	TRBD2	CASSGEGTGELFF	TGCGCCAGCAGTGGGGAGGGAACCGGGGAGCTGTTTTTT
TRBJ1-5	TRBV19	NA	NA	CASSGQLLQVQPQHF	TGTGCCAGTAGCGGACAGTTATTACAGGTGCAGCCCCAGCATTTT
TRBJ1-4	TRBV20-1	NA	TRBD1	CSAKGQGGEKLFF	TGCAGTGCTAAGGGACAGGGAGGAGAAAAACTGTTTTTT
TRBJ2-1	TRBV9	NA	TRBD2	CASSPQMTSDEQFF	TGTGCCAGCAGCCCTCAAATGACTAGCGATGAGCAGTTCTTC
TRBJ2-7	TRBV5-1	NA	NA	CASSTEGGGGMKQYF	TGCGCCAGCAGCACCGAGGGGGGCGGAGGGATGAAGCAGTACTTC
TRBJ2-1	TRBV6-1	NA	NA	CASTRREGGEQFF	TGTGCCAGCACCCGAAGAGAGGGCGGTGAGCAGTTCTTC
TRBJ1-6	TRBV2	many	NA	CASSVGWNSPLHF	TGTGCCAGCAGTGTAGGGTGGAATTCACCCCTCCACTTT
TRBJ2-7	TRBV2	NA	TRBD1	CASSDGDSSYEQYF	TGTGCCAGCAGTGATGGGGACAGCTCCTACGAGCAGTACTTC
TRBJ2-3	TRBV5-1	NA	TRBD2	CASSSPTSSDTQYF	TGCGCCAGCAGCTCGCCGACTAGCTCAGATACGCAGTATTTT
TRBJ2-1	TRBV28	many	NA	CASSPMGLGHNEQFF	TGTGCCAGCAGTCCAATGGGTCTAGGACACAATGAGCAGTTCTTC
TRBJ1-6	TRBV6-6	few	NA	CASSYGTAGSPLHF	TGTGCCAGCAGTTACGGTACAGCTGGTTCACCCCTCCACTTT
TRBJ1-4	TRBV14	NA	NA	CASSLRTGQAAGEKLFF	TGTGCCAGCAGCCTACGGACGGGGCAAGCCGCGGGTGAAAAACTGTTTTTT
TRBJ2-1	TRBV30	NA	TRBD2	CAWAGEMRDEQFF	TGTGCCTGGGCGGGGGAGATGAGAGATGAGCAGTTCTTC
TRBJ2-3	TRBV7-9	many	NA	CASSGGRVGWTDTQYF	TGTGCCAGCAGCGGCGGACGCGTCGGCTGGACAGATACGCAGTATTTT
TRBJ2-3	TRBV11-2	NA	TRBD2	CASSPGAGGHTDTQYF	TGTGCCAGCAGCCCTGGCGCGGGGGGGCACACAGATACGCAGTATTTT
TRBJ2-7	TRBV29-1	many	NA	CSVETGGTSEQYF	TGCAGCGTTGAAACAGGAGGTACGAGCGAGCAGTACTTC
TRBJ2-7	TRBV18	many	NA	CASAPSGARYEQYF	TGTGCCAGCGCACCGTCCGGGGCTAGGTACGAGCAGTACTTC
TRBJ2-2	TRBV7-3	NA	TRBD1	CASSRRTGNTGELFF	TGTGCCAGCAGCCGCCGGACAGGGAACACCGGGGAGCTGTTTTTT
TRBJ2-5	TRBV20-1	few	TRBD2	CSAHIAGEGVTQYF	TGCAGTGCTCACATAGCGGGAGAAGGGGTGACCCAGTACTTC
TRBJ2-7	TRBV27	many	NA	CASTDNSYEQYF	TGTGCCAGTACCGACAACTCCTACGAGCAGTACTTC
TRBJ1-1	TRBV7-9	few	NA	CASSLTELNTEAFF	TGTGCCAGCAGCTTGACAGAATTGAACACTGAAGCTTTCTTT
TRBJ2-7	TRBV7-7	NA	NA	CASSRGHDPSYEQYF	TGTGCTAGCAGCCGTGGCCATGATCCATCCTACGAGCAGTACTTC
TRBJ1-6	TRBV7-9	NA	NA	CASSPGGTADSPLHF	TGTGCCAGCAGCCCTGGGGGAACGGCTGATTCACCCCTCCACTTT
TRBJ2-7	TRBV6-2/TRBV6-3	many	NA	CATTERGDEQYF	TGTGCCACCACAGAAAGAGGGGACGAGCAGTACTTC
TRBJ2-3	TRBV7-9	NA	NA	CASSLVSREDTQYF	TGTGCCAGCAGCTTAGTTTCCAGGGAGGATACGCAGTATTTT
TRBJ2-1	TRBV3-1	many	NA	CASSRSIWGYYNEQFF	TGTGCCAGCAGCCGGAGCATTTGGGGCTACTACAATGAGCAGTTCTTC